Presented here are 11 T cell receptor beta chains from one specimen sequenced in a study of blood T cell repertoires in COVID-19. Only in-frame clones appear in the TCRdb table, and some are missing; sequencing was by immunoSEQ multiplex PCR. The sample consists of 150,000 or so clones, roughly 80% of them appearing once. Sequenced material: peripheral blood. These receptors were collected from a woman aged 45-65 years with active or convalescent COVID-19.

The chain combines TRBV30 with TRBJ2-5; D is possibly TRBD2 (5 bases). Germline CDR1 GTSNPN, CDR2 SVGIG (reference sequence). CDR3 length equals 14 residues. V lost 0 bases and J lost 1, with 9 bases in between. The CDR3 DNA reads TGTGCCTGGAGTGTAAGGCTAGCCCAAGAGACCCAGTACTTC. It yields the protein CAWSVRLAQETQYF.

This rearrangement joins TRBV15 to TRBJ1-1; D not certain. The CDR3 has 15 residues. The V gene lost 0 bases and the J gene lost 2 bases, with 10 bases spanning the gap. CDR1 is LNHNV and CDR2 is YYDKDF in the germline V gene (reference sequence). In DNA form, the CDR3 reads TGTGCCACCAGCAGAGATAATCGGGGAAACACTGAAGCTTTCTTT. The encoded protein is CATSRDNRGNTEAFF.

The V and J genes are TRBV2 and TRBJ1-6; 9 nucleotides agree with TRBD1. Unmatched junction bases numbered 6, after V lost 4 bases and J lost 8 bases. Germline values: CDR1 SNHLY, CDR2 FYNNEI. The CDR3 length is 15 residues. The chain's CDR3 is CASSVQGQGDSPLHF. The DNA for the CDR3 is TGTGCCAGCAGTGTTCAGGGACAGGGTGATTCACCCCTCCACTTT.

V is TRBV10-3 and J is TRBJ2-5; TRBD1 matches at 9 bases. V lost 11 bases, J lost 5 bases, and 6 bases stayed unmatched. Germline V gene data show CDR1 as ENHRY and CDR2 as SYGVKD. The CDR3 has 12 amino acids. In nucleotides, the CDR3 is TGTGCCGTACAGGGGGCCGACGAGACCCAGTACTTC. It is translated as CAVQGADETQYF.

CDR3 loop: CASSLVGGGREANQPQHF. In DNA form, the CDR3 reads TGTGCCAGCAGCTTAGTGGGGGGAGGACGGGAGGCCAATCAGCCCCAGCATTTT. The J gene is TRBJ1-5, the V gene TRBV7-9, with TRBD1 as a possible D gene (5 bases). The CDR3 spans 18 residues. V was clipped by 1 base and J by 3 bases, with 19 bases between them. Germline V gene data show CDR1 as SEHNR and CDR2 as FQNEAQ (reference sequence).

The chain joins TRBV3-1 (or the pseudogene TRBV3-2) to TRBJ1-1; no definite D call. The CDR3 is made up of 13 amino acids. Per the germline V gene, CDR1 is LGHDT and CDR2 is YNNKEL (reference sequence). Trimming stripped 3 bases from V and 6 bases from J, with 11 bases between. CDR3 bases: TGTGCCAGCAGCCAGGGTGCGAGGGCTGAAGCTTTCTTT. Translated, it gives CASSQGARAEAFF.

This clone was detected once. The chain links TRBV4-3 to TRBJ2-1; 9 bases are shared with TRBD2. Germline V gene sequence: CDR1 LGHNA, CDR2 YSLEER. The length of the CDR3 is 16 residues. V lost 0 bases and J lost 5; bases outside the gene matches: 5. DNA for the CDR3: TGCGCCAGCAGCCAAGATCGACTAGCGGCCGACAATGAGCAGTTCTTC. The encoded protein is CASSQDRLAADNEQFF.

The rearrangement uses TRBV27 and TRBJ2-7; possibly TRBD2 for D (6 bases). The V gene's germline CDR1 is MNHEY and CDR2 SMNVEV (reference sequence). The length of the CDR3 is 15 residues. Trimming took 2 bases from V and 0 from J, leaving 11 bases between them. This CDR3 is CASSLVGGTSYEQYF. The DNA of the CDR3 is TGTGCCAGCAGTTTAGTAGGAGGGACCTCCTACGAGCAGTACTTC.

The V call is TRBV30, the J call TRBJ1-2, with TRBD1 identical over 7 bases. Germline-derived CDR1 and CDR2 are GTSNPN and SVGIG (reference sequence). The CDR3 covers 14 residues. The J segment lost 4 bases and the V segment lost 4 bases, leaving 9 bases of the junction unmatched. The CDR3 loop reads CAWNPSDRTYGYTF. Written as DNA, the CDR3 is TGTGCCTGGAACCCATCGGACAGGACCTATGGCTACACCTTC.

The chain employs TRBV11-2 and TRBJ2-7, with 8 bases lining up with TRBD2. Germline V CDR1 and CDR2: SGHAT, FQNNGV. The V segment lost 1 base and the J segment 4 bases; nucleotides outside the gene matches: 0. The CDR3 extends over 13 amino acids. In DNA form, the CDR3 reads TGTGCCAGCAGCTTAGGACTAGCGTACGAGCAGTACTTC. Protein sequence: CASSLGLAYEQYF.

The CDR3 coding sequence is TGTGCCAGCAGCCCTAGACTAGCGGGAGCCTCTAGCACAGATACGCAGTATTTT. It codes for CASSPRLAGASSTDTQYF. The rearrangement links TRBV7-6 to TRBJ2-3; 12 bases agree with TRBD2. The CDR3 consists of 18 residues. J gave up 0 bases and V 5 bases, and 9 bases lay outside the gene matches. The germline gives CDR1 SGHVS, CDR2 FNYEAQ.